Below are 26 T cell receptor beta chains sequenced from a single sample in a study of T cell clonality in common variable immunodeficiency. General study points: Reportedly, TCR beta sequences from common variable immunodeficiency showed fewer deletions and N-nucleotide insertions.

Sequenced by immunoSEQ multiplex PCR; TCRdb stores in-frame clones only, minus some. The table lists some 14,000 clones, with no singletons. For these receptors, no antigen is known. The specimen was peripheral blood mononuclear cells. These receptors were taken from a human donor with common variable immunodeficiency.

By sample fraction, this clone is large. The CDR3 end falls 3 residues outside the read, so it is completed with the germline J gene. The chain recombines TRBV9 with TRBJ2-2; D perhaps matches TRBD1 (5 bases). The V gene lost 0 bases and the J gene lost 4 bases, with 10 bases spanning the gap. The germline V gene has CDR1 SGDLS and CDR2 YYNGEE. This CDR3 comprises 15 residues. The covered CDR3 bases are TGTGCCAGCAGCGTAGAGGGGCACAGCACCGGGGAG. This codes for CASSVEGHSTGE. The whole CDR3 sequence reads CASSVEGHSTGELFF.

Concerning this clone: The read finishes 3 residues shy of the CDR3 end, and the germline J gene is used to complete it. The chain has TRBV20-1 and TRBJ1-5; no clear D. V lost 3 bases, J lost 2 bases, and 8 bases lay in between. The germline V gene encodes CDR1 DFQATT and CDR2 SNEGSKA (reference sequence). CDR3 length equals 13 residues. The CDR3: CSASWPGNQPQHF. Incomplete CDR3 DNA: TGCAGTGCTAGTTGGCCAGGCAATCAGCCC.

As to this clone: Sequencing ends 3 residues short of the CDR3 end; the germline J gene provides the rest. This sequence joins TRBV7-9 and TRBJ2-2, with 8 bases identical to TRBD1. This CDR3 is built from 15 residues. The trim removed 3 bases at V and 4 bases at J, leaving 4 bases unmatched. The germline CDR1 and CDR2 sequences are SEHNR and FQNEAQ (reference sequence). The CDR3: CASSLQGASTGELFF. The sequenced CDR3 bases are TGTGCCAGCAGCTTGCAGGGGGCGTCCACCGGGGAG.

This clone was recorded many times. The read ends 3 residues shy of where the CDR3 ends; the end is completed using the germline J gene. The chain recombines TRBV19 with TRBJ1-5; TRBD1 matches at 7 bases. The CDR3 is made up of 17 amino acids. CDR1 and CDR2 (germline): LNHDA, SQIVND (reference sequence). V trimming: 1 base; J trimming: 0 bases; junction bases outside the gene matches: 6. Partial CDR3 DNA: TGTGCCAGTAGTATAGTGGCGACAGGGAGTAGCAATCAGCCC. Translating gives CASSIVATGSSNQP. The whole CDR3 sequence reads CASSIVATGSSNQPQHF.

This clone was found many times. Read coverage stops 3 residues before the CDR3 terminus; the germline J gene supplies the remainder. The genes are TRBV7-3 and TRBJ2-7; D unresolved. V lost 5 bases to trimming and J lost 1 base, with 12 bases between them. The CDR3 is made up of 14 amino acids. Germline V gene sequence: CDR1 SGHTA, CDR2 FQGTGA. This CDR3 reads CASSKGPESYEQYF. CDR3 DNA, as far as it was read: TGTGCCAGCAGCAAAGGTCCCGAGTCCTACGAG.

The sequenced CDR3 bases are TGTGCCAGTAGTATAGGGGGACATTCAGGGAATGAG. Translated, it gives CASSIGGHSGNE. The CDR3, in full, reads CASSIGGHSGNEQFF. The chain employs TRBV19 and TRBJ2-1; perhaps TRBD1 as D (6 bases). The read halts 3 residues ahead of the CDR3 end, with the missing end drawn from the germline J gene. V lost 1 base, J lost 7 bases, and 14 bases lay in between. This CDR3 spans 15 amino acids. The germline gives CDR1 LNHDA, CDR2 SQIVND (reference sequence).

For this clone: Sequencing ends 3 residues short of the CDR3 end; the germline J gene provides the rest. This chain links TRBV30 with TRBJ2-3, with 8 nucleotides matching TRBD2. The CDR3 is made up of 14 amino acids. V trimming: 4 bases; J trimming: 1 base; junction bases outside the gene matches: 4. Germline loops: CDR1 GTSNPN, CDR2 SVGIG (reference sequence). CDR3 region: CAWIRGGRTDTQYF. CDR3 bases read: TGTGCCTGGATACGCGGGGGGCGCACAGATACG. Filled out from reference TRBV30 and TRBJ2-3, the complete variable domain reads SQTIHQWPATLVQPVGSPLSLECTVEGTSNPNLYWYRQAAGRGLQLLFYSVGIGQISSEVPQNLSASRPQDRQFILSSKKLLLSDSGFYLCAWIRGGRTDTQYFGPGTRLTVL.

This clone has only a few counts. Read coverage stops 3 residues before the CDR3 terminus; the germline J gene supplies the remainder. The V call is TRBV20-1, the J call TRBJ2-7, with D possibly matching TRBD2 (8 bases). V lost 8 bases and J lost 5, with 19 bases in between. Germline values: CDR1 DFQATT, CDR2 SNEGSKA (reference sequence). CDR3 length equals 13 residues. Incomplete CDR3 DNA: TGCAGTACGGGGGGGAGGGGGCGAAACGAG. Encoded protein: CSTGGRGRNE. The CDR3 reads in full as CSTGGRGRNEQYF.

This clone was seen at least ten times. The read stops 3 residues short of the end of the CDR3; the missing end is completed from the germline J gene. The genes are TRBV19 and TRBJ2-4, with TRBD1 identical over 7 bases. In germline, CDR1 is LNHDA, CDR2 SQIVND (reference sequence). There are 13 residues in the CDR3. J lost 8 bases, V lost 9 bases, and 10 bases had no gene match. The CDR3 DNA, read in part, is TGTGCCAGCCGTCGACAGGGAGAGGACATT. Translating gives CASRRQGEDI. Given in full, the CDR3 is CASRRQGEDIQYF.

This clone occurred a few times. The CDR3: CASSLVFGVFAEAFF. The sequenced CDR3 bases are TGTGCCAGCAGCTTAGTATTCGGGGTTTTCGCTGAA. The chain combines TRBV7-9 with TRBJ1-1; D is ambiguous. The read falls 3 residues short of the CDR3 end, and the missing part is taken from the germline J gene. This CDR3 comprises 15 residues. Germline V gene lookup returns CDR1 SEHNR and CDR2 FQNEAQ (reference sequence). Trimming took off 1 base at V and 6 bases at J, with 15 bases between the two ends.

This clone has just a few counts. The CDR3 end lies 3 residues beyond the end of the read and is filled in from the germline J gene. V is TRBV7-9 and J is TRBJ1-1; TRBD1 might be the D (6 bases). Deletions cut 2 bases from V and 6 bases from J, with 10 bases between. Germline CDR1 reads SEHNR; CDR2 reads FQNEAQ (reference sequence). The CDR3 loop spans 13 amino acids. Partial CDR3 DNA: TGTGCCAGCAGCTTACAGGGGTTCCCTGAA. It is translated as CASSLQGFPE. The entire CDR3 protein is CASSLQGFPEAFF.

This clone occurred many times. The read gets to within 3 residues of the CDR3 end, and the germline J gene fills in the rest. The chain is built from TRBV7-3 and TRBJ2-1; D may be TRBD2 (7 bases). Between the trimmed V and J ends, which lost 4 bases and 8 bases, there was a span of 18 bases. The germline V gene has CDR1 SGHTA and CDR2 FQGTGA. The CDR3 is 15 residues long. The DNA read from the CDR3 is TGTGCCAGCAGCTCAGGACTGGGCGGGGGCGATGAG. Amino acids: CASSSGLGGGDE. The entire CDR3 reads CASSSGLGGGDEQFF.

This clone is medium-sized by share. The read is 3 residues too short to cover the CDR3 end, so that end is filled in from the germline J gene. The chain joins TRBV28 to TRBJ2-2; the D is unclear. Germline V gene data show CDR1 as MDHEN and CDR2 as SYDVKM. This CDR3 region has 13 residues. V lost 7 bases and J 4 bases, leaving 10 bases between the germline ends. CDR3 residues: CASNPGGTGELFF. The CDR3 DNA, read in part, is TGTGCCAGCAATCCTGGCGGCACCGGGGAG.

This clone has more than one count but fewer than ten. The CDR3 region is CASSISGSLLGNQPQHF. Incomplete CDR3 DNA: TGTGCCAGTAGTATTTCAGGGAGTCTATTAGGGAATCAGCCC. This chain connects TRBV19 to TRBJ1-5, with a tentative D call TRBD1 (5 bases). The sequenced fragment ends 3 residues before the CDR3 boundary, so the rest is inferred from the germline J gene. CDR1 is LNHDA and CDR2 is SQIVND in the germline V gene (reference sequence). The CDR3 contains 17 residues. Trimming shortened V by 3 bases and J by 4 bases, and 19 bases separated the two germline ends.

This clone was recorded a few times. The read gets to within 3 residues of the CDR3 end, and the germline J gene fills in the rest. The rearrangement uses TRBV19 and TRBJ2-3; 8 bases match TRBD2. The CDR3 spans 15 residues. V was clipped by 1 base and J by 2 bases; unmatched bases: 2. CDR1 LNHDA and CDR2 SQIVND come from the germline V gene (reference sequence). The CDR3 bases that were read are TGTGCCAGTAGTATAGCTAGCGGGTACACAGATACG. This translates into CASSIASGYTDT. In full, the CDR3 is CASSIASGYTDTQYF.

This clone was seen a few times. The DNA ends 3 residues before the CDR3 does, and the rest of the CDR3 is filled in from the germline J gene. The chain joins TRBV5-1 to TRBJ1-4; D unresolved. The germline V gene encodes CDR1 SGHRS and CDR2 YFSETQ. The length of the CDR3 is 13 residues. V gave up 0 bases and J gave up 4 bases, with 4 bases separating them. The part of the CDR3 DNA that was read is TGCGCCAGCAGCTTGGACGGTAATGAAAAA. This encodes CASSLDGNEK. The whole CDR3 is CASSLDGNEKLFF.

This clone appeared a few times. The read ends 3 residues early relative to the CDR3; the germline J gene fills the gap. The rearrangement joins TRBV7-2 to TRBJ1-4; D gene unclear. CDR3 length: 14 amino acids. Germline V gene data show CDR1 as SGHTA and CDR2 as FQGNSA. Trimming took 1 base from V and 3 from J, leaving 6 bases between them. The CDR3 region is CASSLGRANEKLFF. The part of the CDR3 DNA that was read is TGTGCCAGCAGCTTAGGACGGGCTAATGAAAAA. Full variable domain (rest looked up from reference TRBV7-2 and TRBJ1-4): GAGVSQSPSNKVTEKGKDVELRCDPISGHTALYWYRQSLGQGLEFLIYFQGNSAPDKSGLPSDRFSAERTGGSVSTLTIQRTQQEDSAVYLCASSLGRANEKLFFGSGTQLSVL.

In its sample, this clone was seen a few times. This CDR3 is CASSLSYNQPQHF. CDR3 DNA (partial): TGTGCCAGCAGCTTATCCTACAATCAGCCC. The chain joins TRBV7-2 to TRBJ1-5, with D unclear. The read terminates 3 residues before the CDR3 end, so the remaining end is supplied by the germline J gene. Trimming took 2 bases from V and 3 from J, leaving 5 bases between them. Germline CDR1 reads SGHTA; CDR2 reads FQGNSA. This CDR3 is 13 amino acids long.

The sample holds a few counts of this clone. The read terminates 3 residues before the CDR3 end, so the remaining end is supplied by the germline J gene. This rearrangement joins TRBV6-2 or TRBV6-3 to TRBJ2-1, with 7 bases aligning to TRBD1. The germline V gene encodes CDR1 MNHEY and CDR2 SVGEGT. The CDR3 runs to 15 residues. J was trimmed by 6 bases and V by 2 bases; bases with no gene match: 7. CDR3 amino acids: CASSYRQGNRNEQFF. The CDR3 DNA, read in part, is TGTGCCAGCAGTTACAGACAGGGAAACCGCAATGAG.

For this clone: The sequenced fragment ends 3 residues before the CDR3 boundary, so the rest is inferred from the germline J gene. The chain employs TRBV6-2 or TRBV6-3 and TRBJ1-2; no definite D call. The CDR3 loop spans 13 amino acids. Per germline, CDR1 MNHEY and CDR2 SVGEGT. The V end lost 0 bases, the J end lost 5 bases, and 7 bases lay between the germline ends. The DNA read from the CDR3 is TGTGCCAGCAGTTACTCGAGCGAATATGGC. Residues: CASSYSSEYG. The complete CDR3 protein is CASSYSSEYGYTF.

Remarks on this clone: The read ends 3 residues shy of where the CDR3 ends; the end is completed using the germline J gene. V and J are TRBV7-9 and TRBJ2-7; 8 bases fit TRBD1. The V gene end was trimmed by 2 bases and the J gene end by 3 bases; junction bases not matched to a gene: 3. This CDR3 is 14 amino acids long. Germline CDR1 SEHNR, CDR2 FQNEAQ (reference sequence). The CDR3 region is CASSLQQGDYEQYF. CDR3 bases read: TGTGCCAGCAGCTTACAACAGGGGGACTACGAG. The full variable domain, in which reference TRBV7-9 and TRBJ2-7 provide the parts outside the CDR3, is DTGVSQNPRHKITKRGQNVTFRCDPISEHNRLYWYRQTLGQGPEFLTYFQNEAQLEKSRLLSDRFSAERPKGSFSTLEIQRTEQGDSAMYLCASSLQQGDYEQYFGPGTRLTVT.

Remarks on this clone: Read sequence stops 3 residues before the CDR3 end, and the germline J gene provides the missing end. The rearrangement links TRBV7-2 to TRBJ1-5, with 9 bases aligning to TRBD1. The CDR3 runs to 13 residues. Trimming at V came to 7 bases and at J to 7 bases, leaving 5 bases not matched to a gene. Looked up from germline, CDR1 is SGHTA and CDR2 is FQGNSA. This chain's CDR3 is CASNDRGGQPQHF. The sequenced part of the CDR3 DNA is TGTGCCAGCAACGACAGGGGGGGGCAGCCC.

This clone was picked up many times. The sequenced fragment ends 3 residues before the CDR3 boundary, so the rest is inferred from the germline J gene. The V gene is TRBV7-9, the J gene TRBJ1-6; 9 nucleotides match TRBD1. Germline assignment: CDR1 SEHNR and CDR2 FQNEAQ (reference sequence). J gave up 10 bases and V 1 base, and 5 bases lay outside the gene matches. The CDR3 has 15 residues. The chain's CDR3 is CASSLGGQGLSPLHF. The part of the CDR3 DNA that was read is TGTGCCAGCAGCTTAGGCGGACAGGGGTTGTCACCC.

This clone is labeled medium-sized. CDR3 bases read: TGTGCCAGCTCCCGCGGGACAGGGGGCGCATCCTACGAG. Translating it yields CASSRGTGGASYE. The complete CDR3 sequence is CASSRGTGGASYEQYF. The chain is built from TRBV28 and TRBJ2-7, with TRBD1 matching 12 bases. The read is 3 residues too short to cover the CDR3 end, so that end is filled in from the germline J gene. With 8 bases clipped from V and 1 base from J, the junction kept 9 bases outside the gene matches. The CDR3 runs 16 residues. Per germline, CDR1 MDHEN and CDR2 SYDVKM.

Concerning this clone itself: The read terminates 3 residues ahead of where the CDR3 ends, so the germline J gene completes it. The J gene is TRBJ1-1, the V gene TRBV5-6, with D hard to call. Germline lookup yields CDR1 SGHDT and CDR2 YYEEEE. The CDR3 runs 13 residues. Trimming removed 1 base at V and 1 base at J, with 5 bases between. The covered CDR3 bases are TGTGCCAGCAGCTTGACAGCGAACACTGAA. Amino acids: CASSLTANTE. The CDR3 in full is CASSLTANTEAFF.

This clone is categorized as medium-sized. The read terminates 3 residues ahead of where the CDR3 ends, so the germline J gene completes it. The V and J genes are TRBV7-6 and TRBJ1-1, with D hard to call. The germline V gene has CDR1 SGHVS and CDR2 FNYEAQ. The CDR3 runs 14 residues. Trimming left V 1 base short and J 2 bases short, with 8 bases between. CDR3 DNA (partial): TGTGCCAGCAGCTTAGTCGCGGGTAACACTGAA. It translates to CASSLVAGNTE. The whole CDR3 is CASSLVAGNTEAFF.